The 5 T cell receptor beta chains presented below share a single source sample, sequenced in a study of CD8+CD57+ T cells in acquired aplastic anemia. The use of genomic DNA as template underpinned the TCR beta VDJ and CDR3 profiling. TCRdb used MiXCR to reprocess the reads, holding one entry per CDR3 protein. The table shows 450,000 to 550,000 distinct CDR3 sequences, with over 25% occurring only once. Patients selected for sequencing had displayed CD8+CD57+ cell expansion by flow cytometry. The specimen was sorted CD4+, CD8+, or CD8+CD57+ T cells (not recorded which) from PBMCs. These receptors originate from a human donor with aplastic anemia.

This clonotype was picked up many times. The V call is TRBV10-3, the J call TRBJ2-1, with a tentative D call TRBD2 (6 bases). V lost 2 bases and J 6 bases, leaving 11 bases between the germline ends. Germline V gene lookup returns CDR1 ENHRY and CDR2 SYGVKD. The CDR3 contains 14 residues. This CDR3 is CAISEVGGGNEQFF. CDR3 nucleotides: TGTGCCATCAGTGAGGTGGGAGGTGGCAATGAGCAGTTCTTC.

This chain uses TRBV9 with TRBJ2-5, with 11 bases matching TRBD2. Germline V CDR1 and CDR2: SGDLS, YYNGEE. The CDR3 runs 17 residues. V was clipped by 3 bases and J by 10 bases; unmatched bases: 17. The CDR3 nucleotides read TGTGCCAGCAGCGCCGTCGGAGGGACTAGCGGACAAGGGATCCAGTACTTC. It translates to CASSAVGGTSGQGIQYF.

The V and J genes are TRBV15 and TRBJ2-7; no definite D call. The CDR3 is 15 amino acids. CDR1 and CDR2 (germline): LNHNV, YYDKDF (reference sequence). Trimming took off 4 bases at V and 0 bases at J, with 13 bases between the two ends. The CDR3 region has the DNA TGTGCCACCAGCACCCTGACCGAGAGCTCCTACGAGCAGTACTTC. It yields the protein CATSTLTESSYEQYF.

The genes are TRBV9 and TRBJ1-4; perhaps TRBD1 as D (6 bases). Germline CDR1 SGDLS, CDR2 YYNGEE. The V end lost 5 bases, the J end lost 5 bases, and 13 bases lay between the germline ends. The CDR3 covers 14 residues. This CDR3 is CASSTPGQNEKLFF. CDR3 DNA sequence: TGTGCCAGCAGTACCCCAGGACAGAATGAAAAACTGTTTTTT.

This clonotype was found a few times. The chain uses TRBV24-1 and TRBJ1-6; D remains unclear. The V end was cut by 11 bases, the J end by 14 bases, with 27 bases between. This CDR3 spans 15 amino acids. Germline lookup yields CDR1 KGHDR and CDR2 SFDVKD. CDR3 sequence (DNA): TGTGCCAGCAATCGTCGGGCACCTCTGTTTCGGGCCCTCCACTTT. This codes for CASNRRAPLFRALHF.